This T cell receptor beta chain was captured by sequencing in a study of patients and donors after allogeneic stem cell transplantation. The CDR3 covers 16 residues. Germline loops: CDR1 SGHDT, CDR2 YYEEEE. V lost 1 base and J 3 bases, leaving 15 bases between the germline ends. The sample holds a few counts of this clonotype. In TCRdb, the RT-PCR reads were re-called with MiXCR into one record per CDR3 protein. Altogether 390,000 or so distinct CDR3 sequences are present, under 20% being singletons, with the ten largest covering 7.2%. Sequencing was carried out using blood, either unsorted or a sorted T cell fraction (not recorded which). The TCR was taken from a human donor who was either an allogeneic HSCT recipient or a stem cell or donor lymphocyte infusion donor (not recorded which). It is not recorded whose cells these are; they may come from a transplant donor. This chain joins TRBV5-6 and TRBJ2-3, with D perhaps being TRBD1 or TRBD2 (5 bases each). For the CDR3, the DNA is TGTGCCAGCAGCTTGCGGGGACGGGTTAGGACAGATACGCAGTATTTT. It encodes CASSLRGRVRTDTQYF.